Each of the 21 T cell receptor beta chains below was sequenced from the same sample in a study of blood T cell repertoires in COVID-19 (dated by TCRdb to the early 2020s). Library creation used the immunoSEQ multiplex PCR assay. TCRdb took over this immuneACCESS table, retaining in-frame rearrangements with V and J assigned. Such tables are incomplete; in checked studies, under half of the missing clones stem from an unresolved V gene, and the remainder is unexplained. A total of about 88,000 clones appear in this sample, over 65% of them only once. The biggest ten clones account for about 14% of the sample. Sequencing was performed on peripheral blood. The receptors stem from a woman in her sixties or seventies with acute or convalescent COVID-19.

The chain uses TRBV6-5 and TRBJ2-5; D remains unclear. Trimming removed 6 bases at V and 5 bases at J, with 10 bases between. CDR3 length: 12 amino acids. Germline values: CDR1 MNHEY, CDR2 SVGAGI. CDR3 DNA: TGTGCCAGCAGCGGGTGGGTGGAGACCCAGTACTTC. Amino acid sequence: CASSGWVETQYF.

J is TRBJ2-5 and V is TRBV5-1; D is perhaps TRBD2 (6 bases). CDR3 length: 13 amino acids. V lost 4 bases and J lost 1, with 8 bases in between. Per germline, CDR1 SGHRS and CDR2 YFSETQ. CDR3 nucleotides: TGCGCCAGCAGCCTCGGGAGCCAAGAGACCCAGTACTTC. Protein sequence: CASSLGSQETQYF.

The chain is built from TRBV29-1 and TRBJ2-5; maybe TRBD1 (6 bases). CDR3 length: 13 amino acids. CDR1 is SQVTM and CDR2 is ANQGSEA in the germline V gene. V was clipped by 7 bases and J by 4 bases, with 16 bases between them. DNA of the CDR3: TGCAGCGCCCCCCCATTCAGGGGAGAGACCCAGTACTTC. Residues: CSAPPFRGETQYF.

The chain uses TRBV3-1 (or the pseudogene TRBV3-2) and TRBJ2-1; maybe TRBD2 (6 bases). The germline CDR1 and CDR2 sequences are LGHDT and YNNKEL (reference sequence). The CDR3 is 13 residues long. V was trimmed by 0 bases and J by 9 bases, leaving 9 bases between them. CDR3 loop: CASSQEASAEQFF. CDR3 coding DNA: TGTGCCAGCAGCCAAGAGGCTAGCGCTGAGCAGTTCTTC.

The J gene is TRBJ2-1, the V gene TRBV6-4; 8 bases fit TRBD2. Per germline, CDR1 MRHNA and CDR2 SNTAGT. CDR3 length: 16 amino acids. The junction had 8 bases not matched to a gene; V was cut back by 0 bases and J by 7 bases. For the CDR3, the DNA is TGTGCCAGCAGTGACTCTCGGGGGACTAGACTGAATGAGCAGTTCTTC. Translated, it gives CASSDSRGTRLNEQFF.

This chain links TRBV29-1 with TRBJ2-3, with 14 nucleotides matching TRBD2. This CDR3 is built from 18 residues. V shed 6 bases, J shed 3 bases, and the junction held 14 bases outside the gene matches. The germline CDR1 and CDR2 sequences are SQVTM and ANQGSEA. The CDR3 DNA sequence: TGCAGCGTCGACCCGGCCCAGGGACTAGCGGGGGCAACAGATACGCAGTATTTT. Its protein is CSVDPAQGLAGATDTQYF.

This chain connects TRBV18 to TRBJ2-2; tentatively, D is TRBD2 (6 bases). Germline CDR1 is KGHSH and CDR2 is LQKENI. Trimming removed 3 bases from V and 5 bases from J, with 7 bases in between. CDR3 length: 13 residues. CDR3 amino acids: CASSPSGTGELFF. CDR3 DNA sequence: TGTGCCAGCTCACCGAGCGGGACCGGGGAGCTGTTTTTT.

The genes are TRBV29-1 and TRBJ2-1, with D perhaps TRBD1 (6 bases). Germline V gives CDR1 SQVTM, CDR2 ANQGSEA. Trimming removed 3 bases at V and 1 base at J, with 19 bases between. CDR3 length equals 17 residues. Here the CDR3 DNA reads TGCAGCGTTGAGGGGGCTTTTGCTGCTTCATCCTACAATGAGCAGTTCTTC. Translating it yields CSVEGAFAASSYNEQFF.

The V gene is TRBV5-1, the J gene TRBJ1-3; 7 bases match TRBD1. The CDR3 loop spans 16 amino acids. Trimming cost V 0 bases and J 0 bases; bases outside gene matches: 3. Germline V gives CDR1 SGHRS, CDR2 YFSETQ. The CDR3 sequence: CASSLGTGSSGNTIYF. For the CDR3, the DNA is TGCGCCAGCAGCTTGGGGACAGGCAGCTCTGGAAACACCATATATTTT.

Written as DNA, the CDR3 is TGTGCCAGCAGTTTGGGCTTTAACTATGGCTACACCTTC. It specifies CASSLGFNYGYTF. This chain connects TRBV28 to TRBJ1-2; no firm D call. CDR1 and CDR2 from the germline V gene are MDHEN and SYDVKM. Deletions cut 3 bases from V and 1 base from J, with 6 bases between. This CDR3 is built from 13 residues.

CDR3 protein: CASTPGTGLNTEAFF. The DNA of the CDR3 is TGTGCCAGCACCCCTGGGACAGGGTTGAACACTGAAGCTTTCTTT. This sequence joins TRBV11-3 and TRBJ1-1; 9 bases align to TRBD1. This CDR3 is 15 amino acids long. Germline V CDR1 and CDR2: SGHNT, YENEEA. V shed 7 bases and J 0 bases; nucleotides not matched to a gene: 6.

The chain is built from TRBV7-9 and TRBJ1-2, with 8 positions matching TRBD1. CDR3 length equals 16 residues. V trimming: 4 bases; J trimming: 4 bases; junction bases outside the gene matches: 11. Germline V gene lookup returns CDR1 SEHNR and CDR2 FQNEAQ (reference sequence). Here the CDR3 DNA reads TGTGCCAGCAGCTACCCATCGCTCGGGACAGGCTATGGCTACACCTTC. This translates into CASSYPSLGTGYGYTF.

Only a few counts were recorded for this clone. The chain links TRBV29-1 to TRBJ1-1; TRBD1 might be the D (6 bases). In germline, CDR1 is SQVTM, CDR2 ANQGSEA. The CDR3 loop spans 15 amino acids. Trimming stripped 5 bases from V and 2 bases from J, with 18 bases between. This chain's CDR3 is CSVFQDSRLNTEAFF. DNA of the CDR3: TGCAGCGTTTTCCAGGACAGCCGTCTTAACACTGAAGCTTTCTTT.

This clone was seen just once. The V gene is TRBV6-5, the J gene TRBJ1-2; TRBD1 might be the D (5 bases). Trimming took off 6 bases at V and 4 bases at J, with 12 bases between the two ends. The CDR3 contains 13 residues. CDR1 MNHEY and CDR2 SVGAGI come from the germline V gene. CDR3 amino acids: CASSPDSSYGYTF. The CDR3 DNA reads TGTGCCAGCAGCCCAGACAGTAGCTATGGCTACACCTTC.

V gene TRBV7-8 combines with J gene TRBJ1-1; TRBD1 might be the D (6 bases). Germline V lookup: CDR1 SGHVS, CDR2 FQNEAQ. The CDR3 is 13 residues long. V lost 7 bases and J lost 1, with 10 bases in between. The chain's CDR3 is CASIRQENTEAFF. CDR3 sequence (DNA): TGTGCCAGCATCCGACAGGAGAACACTGAAGCTTTCTTT.

The sample holds a few counts of this clone. V gene TRBV3-1 (or the pseudogene TRBV3-2) combines with J gene TRBJ2-1; 11 nucleotides align to TRBD2. The CDR3 contains 15 residues. Germline loops: CDR1 LGHDT, CDR2 YNNKEL (reference sequence). V lost 1 base and J lost 7; bases outside the gene matches: 3. The CDR3 DNA reads as TGTGCCAGCAGCCAAGCTAGCGGGAGGTGGAATGAGCAGTTCTTC. Protein: CASSQASGRWNEQFF.

In DNA, the CDR3 is TGTGCCAGCAGCCCCTTACAGAGCTACGAGCAGTACGTC. Translating it yields CASSPLQSYEQYV. The chain links TRBV2 to TRBJ2-7; D is unresolved. This CDR3 region has 13 residues. V shed 6 bases and J shed 3 bases, with 12 bases lying between them. Per germline, CDR1 SNHLY and CDR2 FYNNEI.

The chain combines TRBV2 with TRBJ2-1; 11 bases agree with TRBD2. The CDR3 loop spans 17 amino acids. CDR1 SNHLY and CDR2 FYNNEI come from the germline V gene. The V segment lost 2 bases and the J segment 2 bases; nucleotides outside the gene matches: 5. The CDR3 nucleotides are TGTGCCAGCAGTGAATATGTTAGCGGGAGGGCCTACAATGAGCAGTTCTTC. Protein sequence: CASSEYVSGRAYNEQFF.

The CDR3, as DNA: TGTGCCAGCAGCTGGGACAGCTACAATGAGCAGTTCTTC. Translated, it gives CASSWDSYNEQFF. This chain links TRBV5-4 with TRBJ2-1, with 7 bases that match TRBD1. Germline values: CDR1 SGHNT, CDR2 YYREEE (reference sequence). The CDR3 length is 13 residues. V shed 3 bases, J shed 3 bases, and the junction held 0 bases outside the gene matches.

The CDR3 DNA reads as TGTGCCAGCAGTGCCAGGGGCGCGGTGAATTCACCCCTCCACTTT. It encodes CASSARGAVNSPLHF. The rearrangement uses TRBV27 and TRBJ1-6, with D possibly matching TRBD1 (6 bases). The germline CDR1 and CDR2 sequences are MNHEY and SMNVEV (reference sequence). Trimming left V 5 bases short and J 7 bases short, with 15 bases between. The CDR3 loop spans 15 amino acids.

The rearrangement links TRBV3-1 (or the pseudogene TRBV3-2) to TRBJ1-2, with 8 bases that match TRBD1. Trimming took 4 bases from V and 3 from J; bases not matched to a gene: 4. The germline CDR1 and CDR2 sequences are LGHDT and YNNKEL (reference sequence). The CDR3 contains 14 residues. Here the CDR3 reads CASSREDRDYGYTF. DNA of the CDR3: TGTGCCAGCAGCCGGGAGGACAGGGACTATGGCTACACCTTC.